What follows describes a single T cell receptor (beta chain). TCRdb independently ran MiXCR on the 5' RACE reads; one entry per CDR3 protein. The table lists a few hundred thousand distinct CDR3 sequences, over 8.5% of them singletons, with roughly 3% in the top ten. The sample belongs to a study of identical twins. CDR1 is SGHTA, CDR2 FQGNSA, per germline. This CDR3 is built from 17 residues. V was pared by 0 bases and J by 4 bases, with 16 bases between. These data were also reused for a study on yellow fever vaccine responses in identical twins.

The TCR originated in a woman between 18 and 30 years old in good health. V gene TRBV7-2 combines with J gene TRBJ2-1; D tentatively reads TRBD1 or TRBD2 (6 bases each). The sequenced sample was PBMCs. DNA for the CDR3: TGTGCCAGCAGCTTAGCGGGTAGGGGGGTTCTTTACAATGAGCAGTTCTTC. This translates into CASSLAGRGVLYNEQFF.